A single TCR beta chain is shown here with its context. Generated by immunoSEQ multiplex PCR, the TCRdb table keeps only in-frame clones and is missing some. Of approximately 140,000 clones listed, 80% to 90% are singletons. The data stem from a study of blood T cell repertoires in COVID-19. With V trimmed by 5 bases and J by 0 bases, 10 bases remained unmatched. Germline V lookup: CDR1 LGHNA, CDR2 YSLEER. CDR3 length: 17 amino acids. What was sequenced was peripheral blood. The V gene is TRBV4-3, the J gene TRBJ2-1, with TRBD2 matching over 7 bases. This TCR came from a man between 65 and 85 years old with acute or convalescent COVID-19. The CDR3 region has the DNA TGCGCCAGCAGCACGAGCCTAGCGGACCACTCCTACAATGAGCAGTTCTTC. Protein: CASSTSLADHSYNEQFF.